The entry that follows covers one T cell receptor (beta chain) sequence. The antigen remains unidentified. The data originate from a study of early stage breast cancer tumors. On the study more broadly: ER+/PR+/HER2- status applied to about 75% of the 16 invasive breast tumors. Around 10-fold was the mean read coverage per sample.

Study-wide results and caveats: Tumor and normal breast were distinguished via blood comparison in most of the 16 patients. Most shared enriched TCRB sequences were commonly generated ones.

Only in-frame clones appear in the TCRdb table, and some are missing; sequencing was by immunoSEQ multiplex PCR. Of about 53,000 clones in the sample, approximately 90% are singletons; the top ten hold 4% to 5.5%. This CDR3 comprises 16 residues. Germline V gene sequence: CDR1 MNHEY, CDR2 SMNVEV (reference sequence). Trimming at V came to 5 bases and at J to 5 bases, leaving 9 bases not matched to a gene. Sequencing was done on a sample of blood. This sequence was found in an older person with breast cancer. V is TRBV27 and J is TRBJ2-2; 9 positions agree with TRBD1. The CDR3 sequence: CASSPITGGGTGELFF. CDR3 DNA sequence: TGTGCCAGCAGTCCCATTACAGGGGGCGGAACCGGGGAGCTGTTTTTT.